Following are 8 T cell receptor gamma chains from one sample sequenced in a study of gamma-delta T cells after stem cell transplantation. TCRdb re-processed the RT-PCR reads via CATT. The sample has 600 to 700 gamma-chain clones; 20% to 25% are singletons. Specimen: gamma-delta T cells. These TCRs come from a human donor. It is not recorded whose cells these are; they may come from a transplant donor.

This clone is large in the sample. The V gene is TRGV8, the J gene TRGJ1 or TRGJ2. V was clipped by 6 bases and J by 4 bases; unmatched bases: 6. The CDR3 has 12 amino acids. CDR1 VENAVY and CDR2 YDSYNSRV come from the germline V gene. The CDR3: CATWTKYYKKLF. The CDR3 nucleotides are TGTGCCACCTGGACGAAATATTATAAGAAACTCTTT.

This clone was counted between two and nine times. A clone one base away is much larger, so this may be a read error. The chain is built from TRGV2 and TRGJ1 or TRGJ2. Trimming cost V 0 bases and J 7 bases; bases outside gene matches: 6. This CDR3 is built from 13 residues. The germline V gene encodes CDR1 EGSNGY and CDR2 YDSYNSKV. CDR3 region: CATWDGLYYKKLF. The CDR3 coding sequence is TGTGCCACCTGGGACGGGCTATACTATAAGAAACTCTTT.

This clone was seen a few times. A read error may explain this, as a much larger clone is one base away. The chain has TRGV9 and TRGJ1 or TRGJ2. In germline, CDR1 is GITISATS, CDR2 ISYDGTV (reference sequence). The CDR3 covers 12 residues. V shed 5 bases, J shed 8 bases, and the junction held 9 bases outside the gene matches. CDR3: CALWGVGHKKLF. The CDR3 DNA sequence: TGTGCCTTGTGGGGGGTTGGCCATAAGAAACTCTTT.

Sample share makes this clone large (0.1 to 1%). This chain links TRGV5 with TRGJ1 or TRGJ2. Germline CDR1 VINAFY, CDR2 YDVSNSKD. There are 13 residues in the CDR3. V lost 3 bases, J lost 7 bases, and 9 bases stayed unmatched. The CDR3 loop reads CATWDVIRYKKLF. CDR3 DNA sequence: TGTGCCACCTGGGACGTCATAAGGTATAAGAAACTCTTT.

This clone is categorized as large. Here the CDR3 DNA reads TGTGCCACCTGGGATCCCCTTTATTATAAGAAACTCTTT. Translated, it gives CATWDPLYYKKLF. This chain connects TRGV4 to TRGJ1 or TRGJ2. The CDR3 spans 13 residues. V was clipped by 3 bases and J by 3 bases; unmatched bases: 5. Germline CDR1 is EGSTGY and CDR2 is YDSYTSSV.

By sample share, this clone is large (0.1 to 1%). CDR3 sequence: CALWNLWELGKKIKVF. The DNA for the CDR3 is TGTGCCTTGTGGAATTTGTGGGAGTTGGGCAAAAAAATCAAGGTATTT. The rearrangement links TRGV9 to TRGJP. The germline gives CDR1 GITISATS, CDR2 ISYDGTV (reference sequence). The V gene end was trimmed by 6 bases and the J gene end by 7 bases; junction bases not matched to a gene: 9. This CDR3 is built from 16 residues.

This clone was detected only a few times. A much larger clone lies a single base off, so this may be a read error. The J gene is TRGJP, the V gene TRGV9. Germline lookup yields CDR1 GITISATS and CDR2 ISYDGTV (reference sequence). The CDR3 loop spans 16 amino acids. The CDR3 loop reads CALWEVQEFGKKIKVF. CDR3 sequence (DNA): TGTGCCTTGTGGGAGGTGCAGGAGTTTGGCAAAAAAATCAAGGTATTT.

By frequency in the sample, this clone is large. The CDR3 sequence: CATWDRPHSYYKKLF. The DNA for the CDR3 is TGTGCCACCTGGGACAGGCCCCATTCTTATTATAAGAAACTCTTT. This chain joins TRGV5 and TRGJ1 or TRGJ2. There are 15 residues in the CDR3. The trim removed 0 bases at V and 3 bases at J, leaving 8 bases unmatched. Germline V lookup: CDR1 VINAFY, CDR2 YDVSNSKD.